Following are 9 T cell receptor beta chains from one sample sequenced in a study of T cells in Graves' hyperthyroidism and ophthalmopathy. Amplification of TCR beta CDR3 regions was performed using RNA transcripts as template. Primed by the HTBI set, a first-round RT-PCR was run on the TCR CDR3. Each CDR3 protein gets one entry after TCRdb re-called the multiplex PCR reads with MiXCR. In the table there are fewer than 700,000 distinct CDR3 sequences, 15% to 20% of which are singletons. The sample taken for sequencing was blood. All receptors derive from a woman in her twenties or thirties with Graves' hyperthyroidism.

In nucleotides, the CDR3 is TGTGCCAGCAGTGAAGCCGGTTTTGGCTACACCTTC. Residues: CASSEAGFGYTF. The chain combines TRBV6-1 with TRBJ1-2; D gene ambiguous. Germline CDR1 and CDR2: MNHNS and SASEGT. The germline V and J ends were trimmed by 0 bases and 7 bases, with 6 bases remaining between them. The CDR3 has 12 residues.

This CDR3 is CASSLEQPSTYGYTF. The CDR3 DNA reads TGCGCCAGCAGCTTGGAACAGCCTTCAACCTATGGCTACACCTTC. The chain combines TRBV5-1 with TRBJ1-2; no clear D. Germline CDR1 reads SGHRS; CDR2 reads YFSETQ. This CDR3 contains 15 residues. V was shortened by 0 bases and J by 4 bases, with 13 bases between the two germline ends.

There are many counts of this clonotype. CDR3 loop: CSVGRGTEAFF. In DNA, the CDR3 is TGCAGCGTCGGTCGCGGCACTGAAGCTTTCTTT. This sequence joins TRBV29-1 and TRBJ1-1; D is undetermined. CDR3 length equals 11 residues. Germline V lookup: CDR1 SQVTM, CDR2 ANQGSEA. Trimming stripped 6 bases from V and 4 bases from J, with 9 bases between. The full variable domain, rest sourced from reference TRBV29-1 and TRBJ1-1, is SAVISQKPSRDICQRGTSLTIQCQVDSQVTMMFWYRQQPGQSLTLIATANQGSEATYESGFVIDKFPISRPNLTFSTLTVSNMSPEDSSIYLCSVGRGTEAFFGQGTRLTVV.

This clonotype has ten or more counts. One end of the junction varies from germline; a read error may be responsible. The V gene is TRBV27, the J gene TRBJ2-7; no clear D gene. The CDR3 runs to 14 residues. The germline V gene has CDR1 MNHEY and CDR2 SMNVEV (reference sequence). For the CDR3, the DNA is TGTGCCAGCAGATTATCTTCTAATACCTACGAGCAGTACTTC. Its translation is CASRLSSNTYEQYF.

This clonotype was observed a few times. The genes are TRBV5-1 and TRBJ1-2; 9 bases are a match to TRBD1. Per germline, CDR1 SGHRS and CDR2 YFSETQ. This CDR3 is built from 15 residues. Trimming cost V 6 bases and J 8 bases; bases outside gene matches: 14. The DNA for the CDR3 is TGCGCCAGCAAACCCCGTGGGACAGGGAATTACGGCTACACCTTC. This translates into CASKPRGTGNYGYTF.

This clonotype occurred many times. The V call is TRBV28, the J call TRBJ1-1, with D perhaps TRBD1 (5 bases). Germline values: CDR1 MDHEN, CDR2 SYDVKM. The CDR3 sequence is 13 residues long. The V end lost 3 bases, the J end lost 5 bases, and 10 bases lay between the germline ends. The CDR3 nucleotides read TGTGCCAGCAGTTTCTCAGGGCGTACTGAAGCTTTCTTT. It yields the protein CASSFSGRTEAFF.

The sample holds a few counts of this clonotype. The gene calls are TRBV7-3 and TRBJ2-3, with 9 nucleotides matching TRBD1. This CDR3 is built from 15 residues. The germline gives CDR1 SGHTA, CDR2 FQGTGA. After removal of 5 bases from V and 2 bases from J, the junction contained 5 bases not matched to a gene. The CDR3 protein is CASSPWDRDTDTQYF. The CDR3, as DNA: TGTGCCAGCAGCCCCTGGGACAGGGACACAGATACGCAGTATTTT.

In this sample, this clonotype turned up many times. This chain joins TRBV28 and TRBJ1-1; D possibly corresponds to TRBD1 (5 bases). The germline CDR1 and CDR2 sequences are MDHEN and SYDVKM. Trimming left V 3 bases short and J 0 bases short, with 14 bases between. This CDR3 region has 16 residues. CDR3 in DNA: TGTGCCAGCAGTTTTACGTTCCAGGGCTTGAACACTGAAGCTTTCTTT. It yields the protein CASSFTFQGLNTEAFF.

This clonotype was seen repeatedly, ten times or more. The rearrangement joins TRBV4-1 to TRBJ1-2; D call uncertain. The germline V gene encodes CDR1 MGHRA and CDR2 YSYEKL. V was shortened by 4 bases and J by 3 bases, with 12 bases between the two germline ends. CDR3 length equals 14 residues. DNA of the CDR3: TGCGCCAGCAGCCCTGGTCAAGGGTACTATGGCTACACCTTC. It translates to CASSPGQGYYGYTF.